This T cell receptor beta chain was profiled in a study of CDR3 diversity in severe acne. From its first to its last residue, the CDR3 has 10 amino acids. CDR1 is MNHNS and CDR2 is SASEGT in the germline V gene. As regards this clonotype: In this CDR3 the conserved last residue, phenylalanine or tryptophan, is missing, so a read error is likely. The DNA is left out, because the CDR3 cannot be placed on it with certainty; the CDR3 is given as TCRdb lists it.

TCRdb re-derived calls from the PCR reads in MiXCR, one entry per CDR3 protein. The table has 90,000 or so distinct CDR3 sequences, roughly half seen once; the top ten hold around 10%. The sequenced sample was blood. The receptor comes from a male donor in good health, serving as a control. The chain recombines TRBV6-1 with TRBJ2-3; TRBD1, the D gene given by the table, was not confirmed from the DNA. The CDR3 sequence is CASSSGDSRY.